This T cell receptor (beta chain) was documented in a study of cytomegalovirus exposure and HLA in healthy donors. The CDR3 is 12 residues long. With 3 bases clipped from V and 7 bases from J, the junction kept 3 bases outside the gene matches. The germline CDR1 and CDR2 sequences are SEHNR and FQNEAQ (reference sequence). It was with 60 Vbeta and 13 Jbeta primers that the PCR ran. This table comes from immunoSEQ multiplex PCR, and its TCRdb copy is limited to in-frame clones, with some not included. There are around 64,000 clones in the sample; over 75% occur only once, and 12% lies in the top ten. V and J are TRBV7-9 and TRBJ2-7, with 7 bases lining up with TRBD1. The TCR comes from a woman aged 25 to 45 in good health and CMV-seropositive. Sequenced input: PBMCs. This CDR3 is CASSLQGVEQYF. CDR3 DNA sequence: TGTGCCAGCAGCTTGCAGGGGGTAGAGCAGTACTTC.